The 28 T cell receptor beta chains below come from one sample, sequenced in a study of T cell repertoires in cytomegalovirus infection. TCRdb fed the reads into MiXCR, producing one record per CDR3 protein. The sample lists around 490,000 distinct CDR3 sequences, around 27% occurring once. Source material: PBMCs. These TCRs come from a human donor in good health (CMV status not recorded). Some clones in this sample may be carry-over from other donors' samples.

This clonotype was observed at least ten times. This chain connects TRBV7-2 to TRBJ2-7; 8 nucleotides match TRBD2. CDR3 size: 14 residues. Germline-derived CDR1 and CDR2 are SGHTA and FQGNSA. V trimming: 10 bases; J trimming: 3 bases; junction bases outside the gene matches: 11. In DNA, the CDR3 is TGTGCCACCGCCGGGGGACTAGGCAACTACGAGCAGTACTTC. It specifies CATAGGLGNYEQYF.

The gene calls are TRBV19 and TRBJ1-5, with unresolved D. The germline CDR1 and CDR2 sequences are LNHDA and SQIVND (reference sequence). Trimming pared 2 bases from V and 2 bases from J, leaving 13 bases between. This CDR3 contains 16 residues. For the CDR3, the DNA is TGTGCCAGTAGTATAATTTGGGGAAGTGGCAATCAGCCCCAGCATTTT. Its translation: CASSIIWGSGNQPQHF.

This clonotype was seen only a few times. The chain employs TRBV7-9 and TRBJ2-6; D perhaps matches TRBD2 (5 bases). Germline V gene sequence: CDR1 SEHNR, CDR2 FQNEAQ (reference sequence). The CDR3 consists of 16 residues. V gave up 4 bases and J gave up 0 bases, with 10 bases separating them. The CDR3 bases are TGTGCCAGCAGCTCCAGACGGGACTCTGGGGCCAACGTCCTGACTTTC. It specifies CASSSRRDSGANVLTF. The whole variable domain, remainder taken from reference TRBV7-9 and TRBJ2-6, is DTGVSQNPRHKITKRGQNVTFRCDPISEHNRLYWYRQTLGQGPEFLTYFQNEAQLEKSRLLSDRFSAERPKGSFSTLEIQRTEQGDSAMYLCASSSRRDSGANVLTFGAGSRLTVL.

In this sample, this clonotype turned up a few times. The chain is built from TRBV7-8 and TRBJ2-3; no reliable D call. Germline V CDR1 and CDR2: SGHVS, FQNEAQ. Trimming shortened V by 1 base and J by 4 bases, and 9 bases separated the two germline ends. The CDR3 contains 14 residues. For the CDR3, the DNA is TGTGCCAGCAGCTTAGGGCGGCGCGCAGATACGCAGTATTTT. It is translated as CASSLGRRADTQYF.

V usage is TRBV20-1 and J usage is TRBJ2-5, with 7 bases lining up with TRBD2. CDR1 and CDR2 from the germline V gene are DFQATT and SNEGSKA (reference sequence). This CDR3 comprises 14 residues. V shed 0 bases, J shed 5 bases, and the junction held 6 bases outside the gene matches. CDR3 sequence reads: CSARELGRGETQYF. The CDR3 DNA reads as TGCAGTGCTAGAGAATTGGGGAGGGGTGAGACCCAGTACTTC.

The J gene is TRBJ1-1, the V gene TRBV6-2 or TRBV6-3; D is possibly TRBD1 (5 bases). Per germline, CDR1 MNHEY and CDR2 SVGEGT. V was clipped by 5 bases and J by 0 bases, with 13 bases between them. The CDR3 extends over 15 amino acids. The CDR3 reads CASSSGQALNTEAFF. As DNA, the CDR3 is TGTGCCAGCAGTAGTGGACAAGCCCTGAACACTGAAGCTTTCTTT.

This chain uses TRBV7-3 with TRBJ2-1; possibly TRBD1 for D (5 bases). In germline, CDR1 is SGHTA, CDR2 FQGTGA. V was clipped by 5 bases and J by 9 bases, with 17 bases between them. The CDR3 is made up of 14 amino acids. The CDR3 reads CASSLTRSQGEQFF. The CDR3 DNA is TGTGCCAGCAGCCTCACTCGTAGTCAGGGTGAGCAGTTCTTC.

The table lists this clonotype with many counts. The chain recombines TRBV7-2 with TRBJ2-3, with 7 nucleotides matching TRBD1. The CDR3 extends over 14 amino acids. Germline V CDR1 and CDR2: SGHTA, FQGNSA. V lost 5 bases, J lost 4 bases, and 6 bases stayed unmatched. This CDR3 reads CASSPTGASDTQYF. CDR3 DNA sequence: TGTGCCAGCAGCCCTACAGGGGCCTCAGATACGCAGTATTTT.

The chain employs TRBV9 and TRBJ2-3; either TRBD1 or TRBD2 may supply D (7 bases each). Per germline, CDR1 SGDLS and CDR2 YYNGEE. Trimming removed 3 bases from V and 2 bases from J, with 16 bases in between. The CDR3 is 16 residues long. In DNA form, the CDR3 reads TGTGCCAGCAGCGCCGGGGGGACAGAGCCCACAGATACGCAGTATTTT. This gives the protein CASSAGGTEPTDTQYF.

This clonotype was seen repeatedly, ten times or more. The chain employs TRBV7-8 and TRBJ2-1, with D unresolved. This CDR3 comprises 13 residues. Germline V gives CDR1 SGHVS, CDR2 FQNEAQ. V was pared by 5 bases and J by 4 bases, with 9 bases between. DNA for the CDR3: TGTGCCAGCAGCGTGGGTACGTACAATGAGCAGTTCTTC. Amino acid sequence: CASSVGTYNEQFF. Full variable domain (missing parts from reference TRBV7-8 and TRBJ2-1): GAGVSQSPRYKVAKRGQDVALRCDPISGHVSLFWYQQALGQGPEFLTYFQNEAQLDKSGLPSDRFFAERPEGSVSTLKIQRTQQEDSAVYLCASSVGTYNEQFFGPGTRLTVL.

J is TRBJ2-1 and V is TRBV7-3; 10 bases map to TRBD2. The CDR3 is 14 amino acids. In germline, CDR1 is SGHTA, CDR2 FQGTGA. J lost 5 bases, V lost 5 bases, and 3 bases had no gene match. CDR3 in amino acids: CASSVLAGDNEQFF. For the CDR3, the DNA is TGTGCCAGCAGCGTCCTAGCGGGGGACAATGAGCAGTTCTTC.

This clonotype has ten or more counts. The chain couples TRBV6-1 to TRBJ2-7, with 11 positions matching TRBD2. Germline values: CDR1 MNHNS, CDR2 SASEGT. V was pared by 5 bases and J by 2 bases, with 8 bases of the junction left unmatched. This CDR3 comprises 16 residues. CDR3 bases: TGTGCCAGCAGTAAACAGACTAGCGGGAATACCTACGAGCAGTACTTC. Translating gives CASSKQTSGNTYEQYF.

This chain links TRBV7-9 with TRBJ2-1; possibly TRBD2 for D (6 bases). Germline V gene lookup returns CDR1 SEHNR and CDR2 FQNEAQ (reference sequence). CDR3 length equals 16 residues. The V end lost 4 bases, the J end lost 4 bases, and 17 bases lay between the germline ends. CDR3 sequence: CASSYSGGLEYNEQFF. The CDR3 DNA sequence: TGTGCCAGCAGCTATTCCGGGGGTTTAGAATACAATGAGCAGTTCTTC.

In its sample, this clonotype was seen many times. This chain connects TRBV7-2 to TRBJ1-2; no reliable D call. Germline assignment: CDR1 SGHTA and CDR2 FQGNSA. The CDR3 is 13 residues long. V was pared by 5 bases and J by 7 bases, with 14 bases between. Here the CDR3 DNA reads TGTGCCAGCAGCCCGTCGTTGGGTAGTGGCTACACCTTC. Encoded protein: CASSPSLGSGYTF.

In this sample, this clonotype turned up a few times. This sequence joins TRBV7-2 and TRBJ2-5; 8 nucleotides line up with TRBD2. V dropped 5 bases and J dropped 1; count of bases not matched to a gene: 3. This CDR3 spans 14 amino acids. The germline CDR1 and CDR2 sequences are SGHTA and FQGNSA. DNA for the CDR3: TGTGCCAGCAGCCAGGGACTAGGCCAAGAGACCCAGTACTTC. Translation: CASSQGLGQETQYF.

Notes on this clonotype: It is unclear where the CDR3 begins or ends on the DNA, so no DNA is shown, and the CDR3 is as TCRdb lists it. V is TRBV27 and J is TRBJ1-5; the table's D call TRBD1 went unverified against the DNA. The CDR3 length is 17 residues, termini included. In germline, CDR1 is MNHEY, CDR2 SMNVEV (reference sequence). The CDR3 sequence: CASSSSTGRYSNQPQHF.

This chain uses TRBV4-3 with TRBJ2-1, with 7 positions matching TRBD2. The CDR3 is 16 residues long. The germline CDR1 and CDR2 sequences are LGHNA and YSLEER. V shed 4 bases and J 3 bases; nucleotides not matched to a gene: 9. CDR3 region: CASSPRLAVFYNEQFF. The CDR3 coding sequence is TGCGCCAGCAGCCCTAGGCTAGCGGTATTCTACAATGAGCAGTTCTTC.

This clonotype occurred a few times. The chain is built from TRBV11-2 and TRBJ2-5; TRBD2 aligns across 11 bases. V trimming: 0 bases; J trimming: 5 bases; junction bases outside the gene matches: 5. This CDR3 comprises 16 residues. The germline V gene has CDR1 SGHAT and CDR2 FQNNGV. Here the CDR3 reads CASSLDALAGGETQYF. CDR3 nucleotide sequence: TGTGCCAGCAGCTTAGACGCTCTAGCGGGAGGCGAGACCCAGTACTTC.

This chain connects TRBV10-1 to TRBJ2-7; D is perhaps TRBD2 (6 bases). The V end was cut by 4 bases, the J end by 6 bases, with 16 bases between. CDR3 length: 14 amino acids. Germline V gives CDR1 WNHNN, CDR2 SYGVQD (reference sequence). CDR3: CASSVRAGHIEQYV. CDR3 DNA: TGCGCCAGCAGTGTAAGAGCGGGTCATATCGAGCAGTACGTC.

The V call is TRBV5-1, the J call TRBJ2-2; D possibly corresponds to TRBD1 (6 bases). The CDR3 is 17 residues long. The germline V and J ends were trimmed by 0 bases and 6 bases, with 18 bases remaining between them. CDR1 and CDR2 (germline): SGHRS, YFSETQ. The CDR3 spells CASSLAPSGTGSGELFF. CDR3 sequence (DNA): TGCGCCAGCAGCTTGGCACCGTCCGGCACAGGGTCCGGGGAGCTGTTTTTT.

The chain couples TRBV7-6 to TRBJ1-2; tentatively, D is TRBD1 (5 bases). The V and J ends lost 2 bases and 11 bases respectively, with 27 bases between them. CDR3 length: 17 amino acids. CDR1 and CDR2 from the germline V gene are SGHVS and FNYEAQ. The CDR3 spells CASSLPGWETDSRAYTF. Written as DNA, the CDR3 is TGTGCCAGCAGCTTACCTGGCTGGGAGACAGATTCGCGGGCGTACACCTTC.

This chain uses TRBV5-5 with TRBJ1-5, with D perhaps TRBD1 (6 bases). This CDR3 spans 14 amino acids. The V gene's germline CDR1 is SGHKS and CDR2 YYEKEE (reference sequence). V lost 2 bases to trimming and J lost 6 bases, with 12 bases between them. CDR3 sequence (DNA): TGTGCCAGCAGCTTCACAGGGTCAGCTCAGCCCCAGCATTTT. This translates into CASSFTGSAQPQHF.

V is TRBV29-1 and J is TRBJ2-7, with 9 bases that match TRBD1. The CDR3 is 13 amino acids. V lost 7 bases, J lost 2 bases, and 6 bases stayed unmatched. CDR1 and CDR2 from the germline V gene are SQVTM and ANQGSEA. CDR3 sequence (DNA): TGCAGCGCTCGGACAGGGGCCCCCTACGAGCAGTACTTC. Residues: CSARTGAPYEQYF.

The rearrangement joins TRBV5-1 to TRBJ2-6, with TRBD1 as a possible D gene (6 bases). Germline CDR1 SGHRS, CDR2 YFSETQ. V lost 0 bases and J 0 bases, leaving 13 bases between the germline ends. The CDR3 is 18 residues long. CDR3 protein: CASSLAETGLSGANVLTF. The CDR3 DNA follows: TGCGCCAGCAGCTTGGCCGAGACAGGTCTCTCTGGGGCCAACGTCCTGACTTTC. The full variable domain, its missing parts supplied by reference TRBV5-1 and TRBJ2-6, is KAGVTQTPRYLIKTRGQQVTLSCSPISGHRSVSWYQQTPGQGLQFLFEYFSETQRNKGNFPGRFSGRQFSNSRSEMNVSTLELGDSALYLCASSLAETGLSGANVLTFGAGSRLTVL.

This chain uses TRBV29-1 with TRBJ2-1; D gene unclear. CDR1 and CDR2 (germline): SQVTM, ANQGSEA. This CDR3 has 15 amino acids. Trimming took 7 bases from V and 0 from J, leaving 16 bases between them. This CDR3 reads CSAGSPKSSYNEQFF. CDR3 nucleotide sequence: TGCAGCGCCGGATCCCCTAAGAGCTCCTACAATGAGCAGTTCTTC.

Comments on this clonotype: This could be a read error, since a much larger clone is one nucleotide away. This chain joins TRBV11-3 and TRBJ1-5; the D gene is possibly TRBD1 (6 bases). Germline CDR1 is SGHNT and CDR2 is YENEEA. The CDR3 has 13 amino acids. V lost 5 bases and J lost 6, with 11 bases in between. CDR3 loop: CASSKDRAQPQHF. The CDR3 nucleotides read TGTGCCAGCAGCAAGGACAGAGCTCAGCCCCAGCATTTT.

This clonotype was picked up a small number of times. The chain joins TRBV19 to TRBJ2-1; 13 bases map to TRBD2. The CDR3 has 16 residues. V dropped 5 bases and J dropped 6; count of bases not matched to a gene: 7. Germline lookup yields CDR1 LNHDA and CDR2 SQIVND (reference sequence). CDR3 loop: CASSYGLAGVSNEQFF. The CDR3 DNA reads TGTGCCAGTAGTTATGGACTAGCGGGAGTTAGCAATGAGCAGTTCTTC.

The chain carries TRBV28 and TRBJ2-7; 12 bases are a match to TRBD2. V lost 0 bases and J lost 4; bases outside the gene matches: 1. The CDR3 extends over 15 amino acids. CDR1 MDHEN and CDR2 SYDVKM come from the germline V gene. The CDR3 spells CASSLWTSGSYEQYF. CDR3 in DNA: TGTGCCAGCAGTTTATGGACTAGCGGGAGTTACGAGCAGTACTTC.